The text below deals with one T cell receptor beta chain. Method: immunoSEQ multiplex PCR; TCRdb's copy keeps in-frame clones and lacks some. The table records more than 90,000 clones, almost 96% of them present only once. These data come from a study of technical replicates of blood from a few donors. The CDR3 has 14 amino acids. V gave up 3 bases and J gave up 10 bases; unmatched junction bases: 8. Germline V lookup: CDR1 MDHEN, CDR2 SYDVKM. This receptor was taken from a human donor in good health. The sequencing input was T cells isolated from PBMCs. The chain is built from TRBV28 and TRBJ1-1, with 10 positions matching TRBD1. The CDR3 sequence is CASSFGQGVLGAFF. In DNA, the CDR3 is TGTGCCAGCAGTTTCGGACAGGGGGTATTAGGAGCTTTCTTT.